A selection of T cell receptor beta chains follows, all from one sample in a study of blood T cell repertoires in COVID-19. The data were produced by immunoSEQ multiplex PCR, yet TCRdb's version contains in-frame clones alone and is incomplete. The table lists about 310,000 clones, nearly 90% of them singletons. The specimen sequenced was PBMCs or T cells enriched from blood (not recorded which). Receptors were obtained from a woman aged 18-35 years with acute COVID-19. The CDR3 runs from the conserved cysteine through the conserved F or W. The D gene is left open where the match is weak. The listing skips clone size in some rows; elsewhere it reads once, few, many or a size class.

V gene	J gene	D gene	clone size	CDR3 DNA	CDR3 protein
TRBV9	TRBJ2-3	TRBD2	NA	TGTGCCAGCAGCGTAGTCGAGGGGGTAGCGGGAGTAACAGATACGCAGTATTTT	CASSVVEGVAGVTDTQYF
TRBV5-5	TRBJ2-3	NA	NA	TGTGCCAGCAGCTCCTGGACTAATAATCCCACAGATACGCAGTATTTT	CASSSWTNNPTDTQYF
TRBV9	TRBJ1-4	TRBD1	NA	TGTGCCAGCAGCGTAGGGGACAGACCAACTAATGAAAAACTGTTTTTT	CASSVGDRPTNEKLFF
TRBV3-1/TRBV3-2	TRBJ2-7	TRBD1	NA	TGTGCCAGCAGCCAGGACAGGGGGTATGAGCAGTACTTC	CASSQDRGYEQYF
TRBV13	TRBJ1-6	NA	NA	TGTGCCAGCAGCGCCCGCGGGGCAGGGAATAATTCACCCCTCCACTTT	CASSARGAGNNSPLHF
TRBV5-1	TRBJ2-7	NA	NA	TGCGCCAGCAGCTTGGGTGATGGGCTCTACGAGCAGTACTTC	CASSLGDGLYEQYF
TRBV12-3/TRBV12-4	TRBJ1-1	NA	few	TGTGCCAGCAGTCCCGGTCCCTCTGAAGCTTTCTTT	CASSPGPSEAFF
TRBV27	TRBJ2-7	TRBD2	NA	TGTGCCAGCAGCCACGGGGGGGCGGGAGTGAGGGAGCAGTACTTC	CASSHGGAGVREQYF
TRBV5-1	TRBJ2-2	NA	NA	TGCGCCAGCAGCTTGGCAGGGGGGTTAAACACCGGGGAGCTGTTTTTT	CASSLAGGLNTGELFF
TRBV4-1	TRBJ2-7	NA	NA	TGCGCCAGCAGCCCGGACTTATACTACGAGCAGTACTTC	CASSPDLYYEQYF
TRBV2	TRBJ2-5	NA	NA	TGTGCCAGCACCAAAGAGGGTCTAGGAGGAGAGACCCAGTACTTC	CASTKEGLGGETQYF
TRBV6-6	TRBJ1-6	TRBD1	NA	TGTGCCAGCACCCAGGGGGTCTTCGAGGGGAATTCACCCCTCCACTTT	CASTQGVFEGNSPLHF
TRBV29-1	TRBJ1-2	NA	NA	TGCAGCGTGGCCGCGGGGGGGGCGACGTTCGGAGGCTACACCTTC	CSVAAGGATFGGYTF
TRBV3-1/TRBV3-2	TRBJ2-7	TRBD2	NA	TGTGCCAGCCTTCATAGCGGGAGTTACGAGCAGTACTTC	CASLHSGSYEQYF
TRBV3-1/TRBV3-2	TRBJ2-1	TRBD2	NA	TGTGCCAGCAGCTTCGGGACTAGCGGGAGGATCGGCTCCTACAATGAGCAGTTCTTC	CASSFGTSGRIGSYNEQFF
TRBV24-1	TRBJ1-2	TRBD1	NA	TGTGCCACCAGTGATCCGCGGGACAGGGGGCAGGGCGTCTATGGCTACACCTTC	CATSDPRDRGQGVYGYTF
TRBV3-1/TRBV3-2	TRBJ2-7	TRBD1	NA	TGTGCCAGCAGCCGGGACAGGGGGCGGGGTGAGCAGTACTTC	CASSRDRGRGEQYF
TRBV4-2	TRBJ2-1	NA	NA	TGTGCCAGCAGCCAAGGGGCGACGGCAGGCCAACAGAATGAGCAGTTCTTC	CASSQGATAGQQNEQFF
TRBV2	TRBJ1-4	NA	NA	TGTGCCAGCAGCATTGAACTCCCACAGGGCGCGGAACTGTTTTTT	CASSIELPQGAELFF
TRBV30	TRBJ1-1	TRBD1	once	TGTGCCTGGGGACAGGGCCGAACTGAAGCTTTCTTT	CAWGQGRTEAFF
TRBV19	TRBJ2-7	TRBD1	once	TGTGCCAGTTCCCAACAGGGGGTGAGCTCCTACGAGCAGTACTTC	CASSQQGVSSYEQYF
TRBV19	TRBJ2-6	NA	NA	TGTGCCTCTAGGGAGGCGGCGGGGGCCAACGTCCTGACTTTC	CASREAAGANVLTF
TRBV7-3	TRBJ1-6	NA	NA	TGTGCCAGCAGCCCCGGACTCAGCTATAATTCACCCCTCCACTTT	CASSPGLSYNSPLHF
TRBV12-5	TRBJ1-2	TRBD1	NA	TGTGCTAGTGGTTTGGTCCTCATACCCGGGACAGAGGATTATGGCTACACCTTC	CASGLVLIPGTEDYGYTF
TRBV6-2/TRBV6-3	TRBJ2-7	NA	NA	TGTGCCAGCAGTGATCACGCCGGGACACCCTACGAGCAGTACTTC	CASSDHAGTPYEQYF
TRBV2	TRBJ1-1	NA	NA	TGTGCCAGCAGTGGACAGAAAAACACTGAAGCTTTCTTT	CASSGQKNTEAFF
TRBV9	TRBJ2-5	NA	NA	TGTGCCAGCAGCGCTAGGGACACCCGGTACCAAGAGACCCAGTACTTC	CASSARDTRYQETQYF
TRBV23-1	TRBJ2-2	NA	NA	TGCGCCAGCGTGCGCCTGGGGAGATGTGACACCGGGGAGCTGTTTTTT	CASVRLGRCDTGELFF
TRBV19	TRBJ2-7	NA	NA	TGTGCCAGTAGTCGTGGGGGCAGCTACGAGCAGTACTTC	CASSRGGSYEQYF
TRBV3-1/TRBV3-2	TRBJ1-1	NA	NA	TGTGCCAGCAGCCAAGATAACAGGAACACTGAAGCTTTCTTT	CASSQDNRNTEAFF
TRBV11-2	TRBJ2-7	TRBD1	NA	TGTGCCAGCAGCACATACAGGGGGCGCAGCTACGAGCAGTACTTC	CASSTYRGRSYEQYF
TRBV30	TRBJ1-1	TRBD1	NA	TGTGCCTGGAGTGTACTAAGGACAGGGATTCGATTGGCGAACACTGAAGCTTTCTTT	CAWSVLRTGIRLANTEAFF
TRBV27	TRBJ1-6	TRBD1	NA	TGTGCCAGCAGCAATTCTCTAGGGACAGGCCTCCATTCACCCCTCCACTTT	CASSNSLGTGLHSPLHF